What follows are 16 T cell receptor beta chains derived from one specimen sequenced in a study of cytomegalovirus exposure and HLA in healthy donors (dated by TCRdb to 2016 to 2017). The library was obtained by the immunoSEQ multiplex PCR assay. TCRdb retrieved this table from immuneACCESS and kept in-frame rearrangements only. Not all clones are present; in checked studies, unresolved V genes account for under half, and no reason is known for the remainder. This sample has some 310,000 clones in its table, and approximately 86% of those were observed once. The leading ten clones occupy more than 0.95% of the sample. Source material: PBMCs. The receptors come from a young man in good health and CMV-seronegative.

V usage is TRBV27 and J usage is TRBJ1-5, with TRBD1 identical over 10 bases. Unmatched junction bases numbered 4, after V lost 4 bases and J lost 4 bases. CDR3 length equals 15 residues. Germline assignment: CDR1 MNHEY and CDR2 SMNVEV (reference sequence). The CDR3 reads CASSWTGGANQPQHF. Here the CDR3 DNA reads TGTGCCAGCAGTTGGACAGGGGGTGCGAATCAGCCCCAGCATTTT.

The chain links TRBV6-1 to TRBJ2-2; a possible D gene is TRBD2 (6 bases). CDR1 and CDR2 (germline): MNHNS, SASEGT. This CDR3 has 15 residues. Trimming shortened V by 11 bases and J by 4 bases, and 20 bases separated the two germline ends. The CDR3 reads CAPSGRSYSTGELFF. CDR3 in DNA: TGTGCCCCCTCGGGGAGGTCGTACAGCACCGGGGAGCTGTTTTTT.

The chain couples TRBV6-1 to TRBJ1-4; 7 nucleotides align to TRBD1. Germline trimming cut 6 bases from V and 4 bases from J; bases unmatched to any gene: 11. The V gene's germline CDR1 is MNHNS and CDR2 SASEGT. This CDR3 spans 16 amino acids. CDR3 loop: CASSETRGARNEKLFF. The CDR3 nucleotides are TGTGCCAGCAGCGAAACCAGGGGGGCTCGTAATGAAAAACTGTTTTTT.

This chain connects TRBV7-9 to TRBJ2-1; TRBD2 matches 9 bases. Germline assignment: CDR1 SEHNR and CDR2 FQNEAQ (reference sequence). The CDR3 has 17 amino acids. The V segment lost 4 bases and the J segment 4 bases; nucleotides outside the gene matches: 11. The DNA of the CDR3 is TGTGCCAGCAGCTCCCCCAAGGGCGGGGGGGTGTACAATGAGCAGTTCTTC. Its translation: CASSSPKGGGVYNEQFF.

The chain recombines TRBV6-1 with TRBJ2-1; possible D gene TRBD1, 5 bases. From germline, CDR1 is MNHNS and CDR2 SASEGT. The CDR3 totals 14 residues. The germline V and J ends were trimmed by 0 bases and 8 bases, with 11 bases remaining between them. The CDR3 DNA reads TGTGCCAGCAGTGAAGCAGGCAGGGAATATGAGCAGTTCTTC. It translates to CASSEAGREYEQFF.

The chain is built from TRBV10-3 and TRBJ1-6; the D is unclear. CDR3 size: 18 residues. From germline, CDR1 is ENHRY and CDR2 SYGVKD. The V and J ends lost 0 bases and 2 bases respectively, with 14 bases between them. CDR3: CAISESAAELAYNSPLHF. DNA of the CDR3: TGTGCCATCAGTGAGTCTGCGGCAGAGCTAGCCTATAATTCACCCCTCCACTTT.

The chain links TRBV4-3 to TRBJ2-7; 10 bases agree with TRBD1. The CDR3 is made up of 14 amino acids. The V gene end was trimmed by 4 bases and the J gene end by 2 bases; junction bases not matched to a gene: 2. Germline V gene sequence: CDR1 LGHNA, CDR2 YSLEER. CDR3: CASSPGQGAYEQYF. The CDR3 nucleotides are TGCGCCAGCAGCCCCGGACAGGGGGCCTACGAGCAGTACTTC.

V and J are TRBV19 and TRBJ2-1, with no clear D. Germline-derived CDR1 and CDR2 are LNHDA and SQIVND (reference sequence). V was trimmed by 4 bases and J by 3 bases, leaving 13 bases between them. CDR3 size: 15 residues. CDR3: CASSTLELNYNEQFF. In nucleotides, the CDR3 is TGTGCCAGTAGTACCCTGGAGCTCAACTACAATGAGCAGTTCTTC.

The chain carries TRBV5-1 and TRBJ1-1; 10 nucleotides align to TRBD1. J lost 13 bases, V lost 4 bases, and 7 bases had no gene match. CDR1 is SGHRS and CDR2 is YFSETQ in the germline V gene. This CDR3 is built from 12 residues. CDR3 sequence: CASSQTGGRDFF. The CDR3 coding sequence is TGCGCCAGCAGCCAGACAGGGGGCCGAGATTTCTTT. Full variable domain (missing parts from reference TRBV5-1 and TRBJ1-1): KAGVTQTPRYLIKTRGQQVTLSCSPISGHRSVSWYQQTPGQGLQFLFEYFSETQRNKGNFPGRFSGRQFSNSRSEMNVSTLELGDSALYLCASSQTGGRDFFGQGTRLTVV.

V gene TRBV2 combines with J gene TRBJ2-4; possibly TRBD2 for D (6 bases). From germline, CDR1 is SNHLY and CDR2 FYNNEI. CDR3 length: 15 residues. The V end lost 8 bases, the J end lost 6 bases, and 20 bases lay between the germline ends. The CDR3 DNA follows: TGTGCCAGCCAATCCGAAACCGGGGGTGGAAACATTCAGTACTTC. It translates to CASQSETGGGNIQYF.

This clone has a handful of counts. The chain couples TRBV29-1 to TRBJ1-1; TRBD1 agrees at 9 bases. The CDR3 sequence is 13 residues long. With 6 bases clipped from V and 3 bases from J, the junction kept 5 bases outside the gene matches. Germline V lookup: CDR1 SQVTM, CDR2 ANQGSEA. Here the CDR3 reads CSVQTGGDTEAFF. As DNA, the CDR3 is TGCAGCGTCCAGACAGGGGGTGACACTGAAGCTTTCTTT.

The gene calls are TRBV19 and TRBJ1-1, with D perhaps matching TRBD1 (6 bases). The germline CDR1 and CDR2 sequences are LNHDA and SQIVND (reference sequence). The CDR3 loop spans 13 amino acids. CDR3 residues: CAAGVEMNTEAFF. The CDR3 coding sequence is TGTGCAGCAGGGGTGGAGATGAACACTGAAGCTTTCTTT.

The chain employs TRBV5-1 and TRBJ2-2, with TRBD1 matching over 11 bases. CDR1 is SGHRS and CDR2 is YFSETQ in the germline V gene. With 3 bases clipped from V and 6 bases from J, the junction kept 4 bases outside the gene matches. CDR3 size: 15 residues. CDR3 coding DNA: TGCGCCAGCAGCTCCGGGACAGGGGGTTCCGGGGAGCTGTTTTTT. Protein: CASSSGTGGSGELFF.

The genes are TRBV5-5 and TRBJ1-1, with TRBD1 as a possible D gene (6 bases). CDR3 length equals 14 residues. Deletions cut 0 bases from V and 2 bases from J, with 8 bases between. CDR1 is SGHKS, CDR2 YYEKEE, per germline (reference sequence). The CDR3 DNA is TGTGCCAGCAGCTTGGTAGGGACAAACACTGAAGCTTTCTTT. It specifies CASSLVGTNTEAFF.

This sequence joins TRBV29-1 and TRBJ2-7, with D tentatively TRBD1 (5 bases). The CDR3 is made up of 12 amino acids. V lost 7 bases and J lost 1, with 11 bases in between. The V gene's germline CDR1 is SQVTM and CDR2 ANQGSEA. The CDR3 region is CSAQGSSYEQYF. The CDR3 coding sequence is TGCAGCGCGCAGGGTTCGTCCTACGAGCAGTACTTC.

The chain uses TRBV10-3 and TRBJ2-2; 10 bases match TRBD2. J gave up 5 bases and V 6 bases, and 3 bases lay outside the gene matches. The CDR3 has 14 amino acids. Germline assignment: CDR1 ENHRY and CDR2 SYGVKD. CDR3 DNA: TGTGCCATCAGAACTAGCGGGGCTACCGGGGAGCTGTTTTTT. Protein sequence: CAIRTSGATGELFF.